This T cell receptor (beta chain) was retrieved from a study of PD-1 blockade in classical Hodgkin lymphoma. Study results and limitations: What drove the repertoire differences, possibly disease activity or prior therapy, has not been defined. Reports described newly diagnosed patients as having lower baseline TCR diversity than healthy donors.

Time point denoted: newly diagnosed, previously untreated cHL patient sample. PBMCs representing newly diagnosed, untreated classical Hodgkin lymphoma functioned as the comparison. Method: immunoSEQ multiplex PCR; TCRdb's copy keeps in-frame clones and lacks some. The sample includes about 22,000 clones, approximately 94% of them seen just once. The CDR3 consists of 15 residues. Germline lookup yields CDR1 LNHDA and CDR2 SQIVND (reference sequence). V was clipped by 8 bases and J by 1 base, with 14 bases between them. Notes on this clone: Its target is unknown.

The receptor was isolated from a human donor with classical Hodgkin lymphoma. Specimen: peripheral blood mononuclear cells (PBMCs). The rearrangement uses TRBV19 and TRBJ1-4; tentatively, D is TRBD1 (6 bases). The CDR3: CASARQGLTNEKLFF. The DNA for the CDR3 is TGTGCCAGTGCTAGGCAGGGGTTAACTAATGAAAAACTGTTTTTT.